This T cell receptor (beta chain) stems from a study of OX40 agonist ivuxolimab in advanced cancers. In the study overall: Patients were infused with ivuxolimab every 2 weeks at 0.01 to 10 mg/kg. Patients undergoing dose escalation presented with hepatocellular carcinoma, melanoma, renal cell or head and neck cancer.

Generated by immunoSEQ multiplex PCR, the TCRdb table keeps only in-frame clones and is missing some. The sample has fewer than 30,000 clones, 88% seen once. CDR3 length: 16 amino acids. V was trimmed by 2 bases and J by 1 base, leaving 14 bases between them. Germline values: CDR1 SGHTA, CDR2 FQGNSA. Systemic immunosuppression or autoimmune disease history was grounds to exclude patients. The investigators sampled blood at baseline, at cycle 4 day 1, and at cycle 7 day 1. The sequencing here drew on CD4+ or CD8+ T cells sorted from blood, taken in a trial of the OX40 agonist ivuxolimab. This sequence joins TRBV7-2 and TRBJ1-2; the D gene is possibly TRBD1 (5 bases). The source of this sequence is an adult with an advanced solid tumor such as melanoma, head and neck, liver or kidney cancer. The CDR3 protein is CASSLRQGLFNYGYTF. The CDR3 DNA sequence: TGTGCCAGCAGCTTAAGGCAGGGACTATTTAACTATGGCTACACCTTC.